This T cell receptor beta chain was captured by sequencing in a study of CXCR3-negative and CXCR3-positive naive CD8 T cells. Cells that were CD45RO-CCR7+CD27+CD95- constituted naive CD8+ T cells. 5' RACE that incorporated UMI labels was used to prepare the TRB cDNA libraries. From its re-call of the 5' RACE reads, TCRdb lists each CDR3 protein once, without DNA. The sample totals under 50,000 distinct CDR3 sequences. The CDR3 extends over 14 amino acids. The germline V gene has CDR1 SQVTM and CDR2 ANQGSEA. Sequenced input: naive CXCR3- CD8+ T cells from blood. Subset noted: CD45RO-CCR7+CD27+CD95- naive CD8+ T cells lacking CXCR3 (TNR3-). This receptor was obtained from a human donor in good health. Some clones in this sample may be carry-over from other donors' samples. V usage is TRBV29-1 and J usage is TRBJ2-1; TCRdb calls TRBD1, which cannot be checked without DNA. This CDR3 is CSVEVPGQGIEQFF.